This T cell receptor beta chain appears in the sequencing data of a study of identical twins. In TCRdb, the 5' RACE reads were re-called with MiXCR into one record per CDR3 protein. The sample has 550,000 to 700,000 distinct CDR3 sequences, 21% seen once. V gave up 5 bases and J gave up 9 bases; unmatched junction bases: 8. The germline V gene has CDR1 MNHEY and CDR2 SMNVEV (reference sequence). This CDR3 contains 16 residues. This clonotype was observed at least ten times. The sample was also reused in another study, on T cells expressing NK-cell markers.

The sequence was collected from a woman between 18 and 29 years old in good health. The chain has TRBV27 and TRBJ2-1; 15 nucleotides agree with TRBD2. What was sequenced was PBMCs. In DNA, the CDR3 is TGTGCCAGCAGTCATCGGACTAGCGGGAGGGCGGTTGAGCAGTTCTTC. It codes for CASSHRTSGRAVEQFF.